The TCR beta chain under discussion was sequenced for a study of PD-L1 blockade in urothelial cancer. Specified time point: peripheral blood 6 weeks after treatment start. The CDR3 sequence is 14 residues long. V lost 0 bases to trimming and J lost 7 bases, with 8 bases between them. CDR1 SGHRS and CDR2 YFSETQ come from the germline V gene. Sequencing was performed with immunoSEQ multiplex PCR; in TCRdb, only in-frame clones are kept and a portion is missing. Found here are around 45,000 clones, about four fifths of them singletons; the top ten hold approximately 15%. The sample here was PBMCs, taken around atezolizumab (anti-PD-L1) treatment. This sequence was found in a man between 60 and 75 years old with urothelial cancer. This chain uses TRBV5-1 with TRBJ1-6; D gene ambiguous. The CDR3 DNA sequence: TGCGCCAGCAGCTTGGGGGCCTCGAATTCACCCCTCCACTTT. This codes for CASSLGASNSPLHF.